These T cell receptor beta chains were read from a single sample in a study of TIL therapy for anti-PD-1-resistant metastatic lung cancer. Profiling relied on immunoSEQ multiplex PCR, and the TCRdb table lists in-frame clones only, not all of them. The table shows under 6,500 clones, with about 66% occurring only once. Sequences were derived from tumor tissue, sampled at baseline. The receptors shown here come from a person between 25 and 79 years old with non-small cell lung cancer. Both conserved end residues are trimmed from each CDR3.

V gene,CDR3 protein
TRBV7-6,ASRKKAF
TRBV24-1,ATSDPQGQKIRLAGRASYEQY
TRBV7-2,ASSLVIPQPQH
TRBV5-1,ASSLTGGRTEAF
TRBV24-1,ATSDPSDRINGQTSTDTQY
TRBV12-3/TRBV12-4,ASTSGSSYEQY
TRBV19,ASSIGDQPQH
TRBV4-2,ASSQELAGAHLRTDTQY
TRBV12-2,ASRWGQGGSSPLH
TRBV19,ASSIGTVEAF
TRBV27,ASSSPLRSEQF
TRBV19,ASSIRPGNQPQH
TRBV9,ASTGRSGGADTQY
TRBV2,ASSAGDEQY
TRBV5-1,ASSLAFGELF
TRBV3-1/TRBV3-2,ASSQGGLFGEETQY
TRBV4-3,ASSHEVTDFRSPLH
TRBV6-1,ASSELRTGANEQF
TRBV5-5,ASTLDGFMGTEAF
TRBV4-2,ASSQEVGRGGQDEQF
TRBV4-1,ASSQAGRGLGQPQH
TRBV6-5,ASSYGNSPLH
TRBV6-1,ASSEAGTNYGYT
TRBV28,ASLHGGELQGEQY
TRBV5-1,ASSSVAGAYEQY
TRBV27,ASSSHSHYNEQF
TRBV13,ASSTREEDEQF
TRBV2,ASTGWGGETQY
TRBV18,ASSPYQGSGELF
TRBV5-6,ASSSIGRSPDEQY
TRBV25-1,ASSDSGRPGANVLT
TRBV3-1/TRBV3-2,ASSQPPSGGSYNEQF
TRBV19,ASSMTGFANYGYT
TRBV3-1/TRBV3-2,ASSQQGLAGVYEQY
TRBV10-1,ASSESGRAPTEAF
TRBV7-6,ASSFSEPDTQY
TRBV18,ASSPIGATNEKLF
TRBV6-5,ASSLDSSNYGYT
TRBV7-3,ASSFTGGYGNTIY
TRBV12-3/TRBV12-4,ASSSGPIKTQY
TRBV2,ASTQEYNEQF
TRBV6-1,ASSEQGGLVRAF
TRBV6-5,ASSPDGGKSYT
TRBV6-5,ASRVVSSGRNIQY
TRBV5-1,ASRSGTTEAF
TRBV7-9,ASSTTRWNEQF
TRBV6-5,ASSYSSAGTDTQY
TRBV18,ASSLGQGDQPQH
TRBV25-1,ASSQRGSLGEKLF
TRBV29-1,SVDPPGTNTEAF
TRBV27,ASSLAVEGAGGNTEAF